Following are 5 T cell receptor beta chains from one sample sequenced in a study of shared clonotypes between healthy human individuals. Clones were sequenced by immunoSEQ multiplex PCR, and TCRdb holds only the in-frame ones, with some missing. Here the sample spans fewer than 850,000 clones, about two thirds being singletons. Sequenced input: memory CD4+ T cells sorted from blood. The sample's subset: CD45RA-negative fraction. These receptors were taken from a woman younger than 45 in good health.

The chain uses TRBV29-1 and TRBJ2-5; 8 bases match TRBD1. Germline V CDR1 and CDR2: SQVTM, ANQGSEA. The CDR3 runs to 13 residues. V trimming: 4 bases; J trimming: 2 bases; junction bases outside the gene matches: 3. The CDR3: CSVVTGAQETQYF. In nucleotides, the CDR3 is TGCAGCGTTGTGACAGGGGCGCAAGAGACCCAGTACTTC.

The J gene is TRBJ1-4, the V gene TRBV6-1, with 7 nucleotides matching TRBD1. The V gene end was trimmed by 8 bases and the J gene end by 5 bases; junction bases not matched to a gene: 8. Germline V gene sequence: CDR1 MNHNS, CDR2 SASEGT. CDR3 size: 14 residues. The CDR3 DNA follows: TGTGCCAGCGACTTGGGACAGACAAATGAAAAACTGTTTTTT. Translation gives CASDLGQTNEKLFF.

J is TRBJ2-7 and V is TRBV11-2; D gene ambiguous. V dropped 1 base and J dropped 4 bases, with 11 bases sitting between them. Germline V CDR1 and CDR2: SGHAT, FQNNGV. The CDR3 is 14 residues long. This CDR3 reads CASSLGAAPYEQYF. In DNA, the CDR3 is TGTGCCAGCAGCTTAGGGGCGGCCCCATACGAGCAGTACTTC. Together with reference TRBV11-2 and TRBJ2-7, the CDR3 gives the full variable domain: EAGVAQSPRYKIIEKRQSVAFWCNPISGHATLYWYQQILGQGPKLLIQFQNNGVVDDSQLPKDRFSAERLKGVDSTLKIQPAKLEDSAVYLCASSLGAAPYEQYFGPGTRLTVT.

This clone is a singleton in its sample. The CDR3, as DNA: TGTGCCTGGATCGCACAGGGGGTATCCTACGAGCAGTACTTC. It encodes CAWIAQGVSYEQYF. The rearrangement joins TRBV30 to TRBJ2-7; TRBD1 agrees at 8 bases. Germline-derived CDR1 and CDR2 are GTSNPN and SVGIG (reference sequence). After removal of 4 bases from V and 1 base from J, the junction contained 6 bases not matched to a gene. This CDR3 spans 14 amino acids.

The chain has TRBV5-1 and TRBJ1-4; the D is unclear. The CDR3 runs 16 residues. Trimming stripped 1 base from V and 7 bases from J, with 17 bases between. Germline lookup yields CDR1 SGHRS and CDR2 YFSETQ. Written as DNA, the CDR3 is TGCGCCAGCAGCTTGTACGGCAATGTTGGATCTGAAAAACTGTTTTTT. This sequence encodes CASSLYGNVGSEKLFF.